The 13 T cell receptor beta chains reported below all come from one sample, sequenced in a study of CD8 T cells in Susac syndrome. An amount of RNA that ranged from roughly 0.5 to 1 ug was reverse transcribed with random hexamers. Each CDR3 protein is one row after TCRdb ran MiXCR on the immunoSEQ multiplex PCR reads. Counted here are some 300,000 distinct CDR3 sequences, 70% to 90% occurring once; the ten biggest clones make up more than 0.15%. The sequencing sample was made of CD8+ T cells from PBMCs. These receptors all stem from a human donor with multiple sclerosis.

The CDR3 loop is CASSEVAGSGETQYF. The CDR3 DNA reads TGTGCCAGCAGTGAAGTTGCGGGGTCGGGAGAGACCCAGTACTTC. The chain links TRBV6-1 to TRBJ2-5; weak D call: TRBD2 (6 bases). This CDR3 has 15 amino acids. The germline V gene encodes CDR1 MNHNS and CDR2 SASEGT. V lost 1 base and J lost 4, with 13 bases in between.

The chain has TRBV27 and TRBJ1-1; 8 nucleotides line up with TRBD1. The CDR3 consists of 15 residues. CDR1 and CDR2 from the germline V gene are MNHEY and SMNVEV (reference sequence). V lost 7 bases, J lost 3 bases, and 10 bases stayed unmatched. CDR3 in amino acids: CASISTGQGDTEAFF. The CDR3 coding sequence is TGTGCCAGCATTTCCACCGGACAGGGAGACACTGAAGCTTTCTTT.

CDR3 nucleotides: TGTGCCAGCAGCCAAGAGTTCGCAGCGGTAATGGGTGAGCAGTTCTTC. This sequence encodes CASSQEFAAVMGEQFF. The chain couples TRBV4-2 to TRBJ2-1; perhaps TRBD2 as D (5 bases). Trimming took 0 bases from V and 9 from J, leaving 18 bases between them. The CDR3 has 16 amino acids. Germline CDR1 and CDR2: LGHNA and YNFKEQ.

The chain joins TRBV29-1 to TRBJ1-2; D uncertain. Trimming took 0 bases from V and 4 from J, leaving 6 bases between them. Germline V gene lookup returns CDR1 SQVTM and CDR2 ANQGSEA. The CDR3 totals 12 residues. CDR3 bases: TGCAGCGTTGAAGACAGTTCCTATGGCTACACCTTC. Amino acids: CSVEDSSYGYTF. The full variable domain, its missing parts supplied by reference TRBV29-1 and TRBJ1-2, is SAVISQKPSRDICQRGTSLTIQCQVDSQVTMMFWYRQQPGQSLTLIATANQGSEATYESGFVIDKFPISRPNLTFSTLTVSNMSPEDSSIYLCSVEDSSYGYTFGSGTRLTVV.

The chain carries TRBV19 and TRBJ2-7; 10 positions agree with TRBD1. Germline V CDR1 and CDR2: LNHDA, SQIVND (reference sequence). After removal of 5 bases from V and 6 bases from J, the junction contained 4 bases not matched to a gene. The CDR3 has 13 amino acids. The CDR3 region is CASSVGTGVEQYF. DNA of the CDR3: TGTGCCAGTAGTGTCGGGACAGGGGTCGAGCAGTACTTC.

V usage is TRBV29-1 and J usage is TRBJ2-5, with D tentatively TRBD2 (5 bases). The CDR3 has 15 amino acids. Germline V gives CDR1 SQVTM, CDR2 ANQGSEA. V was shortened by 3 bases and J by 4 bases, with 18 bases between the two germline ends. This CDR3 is CSVESRGLVTETQYF. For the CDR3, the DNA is TGCAGCGTTGAGTCTCGGGGATTAGTCACAGAGACCCAGTACTTC.

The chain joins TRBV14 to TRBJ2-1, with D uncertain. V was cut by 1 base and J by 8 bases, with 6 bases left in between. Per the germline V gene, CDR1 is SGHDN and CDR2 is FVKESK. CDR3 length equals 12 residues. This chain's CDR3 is CASSQGVDEQFF. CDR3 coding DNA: TGTGCCAGCAGCCAAGGGGTCGATGAGCAGTTCTTC.

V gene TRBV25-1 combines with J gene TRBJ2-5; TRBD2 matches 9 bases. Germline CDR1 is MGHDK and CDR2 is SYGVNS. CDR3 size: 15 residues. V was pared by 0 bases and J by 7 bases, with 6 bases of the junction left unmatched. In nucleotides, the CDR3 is TGTGCCAGCAGTGAATACGCAGCGGGAGGTGGGACCCAGTACTTC. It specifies CASSEYAAGGGTQYF.

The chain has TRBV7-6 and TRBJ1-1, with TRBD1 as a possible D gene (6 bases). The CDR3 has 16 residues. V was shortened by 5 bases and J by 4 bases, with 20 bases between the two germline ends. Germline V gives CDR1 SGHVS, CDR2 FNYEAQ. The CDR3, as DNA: TGTGCCAGCAGCCCTGGGGGGGGGCGGTTTGGCACTGAAGCTTTCTTT. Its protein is CASSPGGGRFGTEAFF.

CDR3 loop: CAWGDREGQPQHF. CDR3 DNA sequence: TGTGCCTGGGGGGACAGGGAAGGGCAGCCCCAGCATTTT. V is TRBV30 and J is TRBJ1-5; 9 bases are shared with TRBD1. CDR3 size: 13 residues. The germline V gene has CDR1 GTSNPN and CDR2 SVGIG (reference sequence). Trimming removed 5 bases from V and 7 bases from J; junction bases left unmatched: 6.

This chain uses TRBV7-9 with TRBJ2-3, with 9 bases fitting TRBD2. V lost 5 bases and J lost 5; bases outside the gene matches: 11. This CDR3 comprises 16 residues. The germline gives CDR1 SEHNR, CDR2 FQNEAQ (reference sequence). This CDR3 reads CASSPLEREVEDTQYF. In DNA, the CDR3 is TGTGCCAGCAGCCCCCTCGAGCGGGAGGTAGAAGATACGCAGTATTTT.

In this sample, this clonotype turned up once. Here the CDR3 reads CASSLLQSGGTYNEQFF. The DNA of the CDR3 is TGTGCCAGCAGCCTTCTCCAGTCAGGGGGGACCTACAATGAGCAGTTCTTC. This chain joins TRBV4-2 and TRBJ2-1, with D tentatively TRBD1 (7 bases). The CDR3 contains 17 residues. The germline V and J ends were trimmed by 4 bases and 2 bases, with 18 bases remaining between them. The V gene's germline CDR1 is LGHNA and CDR2 YNFKEQ.

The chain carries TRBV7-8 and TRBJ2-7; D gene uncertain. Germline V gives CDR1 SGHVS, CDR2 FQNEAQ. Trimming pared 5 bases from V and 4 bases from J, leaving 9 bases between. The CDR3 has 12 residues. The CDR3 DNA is TGTGCCAGCAGCCCCGACCAATACGAGCAGTACTTC. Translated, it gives CASSPDQYEQYF.